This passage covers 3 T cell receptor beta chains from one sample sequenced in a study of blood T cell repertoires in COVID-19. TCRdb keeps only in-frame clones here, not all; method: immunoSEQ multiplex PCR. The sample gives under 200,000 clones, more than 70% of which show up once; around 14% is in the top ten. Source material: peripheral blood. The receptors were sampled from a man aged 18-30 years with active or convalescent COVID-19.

CDR3 residues: CASSPFPRQLSGNTIYF. Here the CDR3 DNA reads TGTGCCAGCTCACCCTTCCCTCGACAGCTCTCTGGAAACACCATATATTTT. V is TRBV18 and J is TRBJ1-3; tentatively, D is TRBD1 (5 bases). The CDR3 runs 17 residues. CDR1 and CDR2 from the germline V gene are KGHSH and LQKENI. Trimming took 3 bases from V and 0 from J, leaving 15 bases between them.

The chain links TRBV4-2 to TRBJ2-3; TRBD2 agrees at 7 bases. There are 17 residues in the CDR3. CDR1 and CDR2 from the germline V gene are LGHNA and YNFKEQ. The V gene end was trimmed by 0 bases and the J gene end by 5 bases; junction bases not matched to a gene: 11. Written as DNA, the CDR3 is TGTGCCAGCAGCCAAGATCCTCCAACGGGGGGTATAGATACGCAGTATTTT. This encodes CASSQDPPTGGIDTQYF.

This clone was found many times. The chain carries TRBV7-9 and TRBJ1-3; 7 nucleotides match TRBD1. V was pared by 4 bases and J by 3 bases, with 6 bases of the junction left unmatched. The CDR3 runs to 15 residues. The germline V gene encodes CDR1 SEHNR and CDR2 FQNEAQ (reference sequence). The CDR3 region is CASSYRGQGGNTIYF. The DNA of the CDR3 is TGTGCCAGCAGCTATAGGGGGCAAGGTGGAAACACCATATATTTT.